The clone carrying this T cell receptor beta chain has at least ten counts. The record originates from a study of regulatory T cells in long-lasting Graves disease. Noted time point: newly diagnosed GD, antithyroid drugs for less than 3 months. PBMC RNA was the source of the TCR library. Germline assignment: CDR1 SEHNR and CDR2 FQNEAQ (reference sequence). V shed 4 bases and J 3 bases; nucleotides not matched to a gene: 2. CDR3 length: 15 residues. The authors built TCR beta libraries using iRepertoire HTBI primers and Arm-PCR of CDR3 regions. TCRdb used MiXCR to reprocess the multiplex PCR reads, holding one entry per CDR3 protein. The sample has more than 450,000 distinct CDR3 sequences, roughly 15% seen once. These data were likewise used in another study, on T cells in Graves' hyperthyroidism and ophthalmopathy.

This TCR came from a man aged 35 to 55 with Graves disease. Sample: peripheral blood mononuclear cells (PBMCs), taken at new diagnosis, from a patient treated with antithyroid drugs. The V gene is TRBV7-9, the J gene TRBJ2-1; 11 nucleotides agree with TRBD2. CDR3 coding DNA: TGTGCCAGCAGCTCGACTAGCGGGAACTACAATGAGCAGTTCTTC. It translates to CASSSTSGNYNEQFF.